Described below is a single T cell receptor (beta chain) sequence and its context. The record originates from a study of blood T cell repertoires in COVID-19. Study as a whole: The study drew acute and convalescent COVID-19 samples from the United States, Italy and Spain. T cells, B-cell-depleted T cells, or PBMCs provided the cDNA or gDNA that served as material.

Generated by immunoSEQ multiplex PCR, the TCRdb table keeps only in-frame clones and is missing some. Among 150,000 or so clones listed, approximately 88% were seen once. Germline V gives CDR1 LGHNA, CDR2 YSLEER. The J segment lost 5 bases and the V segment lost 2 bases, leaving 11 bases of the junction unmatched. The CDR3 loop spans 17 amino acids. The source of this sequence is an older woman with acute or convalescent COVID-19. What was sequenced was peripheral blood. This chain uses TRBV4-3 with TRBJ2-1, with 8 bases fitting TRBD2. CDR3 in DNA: TGCGCCAGCAGCCAACTTCGGGGCGGGGGGCCCGACAATGAGCAGTTCTTC. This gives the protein CASSQLRGGGPDNEQFF.